This section outlines one T cell receptor beta chain sequence together with its context. Antigen unknown. There are 15 residues in the CDR3. Germline assignment: CDR1 SGHDT and CDR2 YYEEEE. V lost 4 bases to trimming and J lost 4 bases; unmatched junction nucleotides: 9. The data are from a study of T cell responses to AZD1222 COVID-19 vaccine. Study-level findings and limits: Vaccine-related CD4 TCRs covered spike, predominating at 160-218 and 743-854. The peak T cell response came first, and repertoires were sampled only after it. Clonal diversity was possibly underestimated, and the donors were mostly white British, with more females. After two AZD1222 doses, spike-specific TCR breadth and depth rose versus day 0.

Only in-frame clones appear in the TCRdb table, and some are missing; sequencing was by immunoSEQ multiplex PCR. The sample records 170,000 or so clones, about nine tenths being singletons. The receptor's source is an adult in good health. This chain links TRBV5-6 with TRBJ2-3; TRBD2 aligns across 7 bases. The sequencing here drew on peripheral blood, taken on day 0 of AZD1222 vaccination. The CDR3 DNA sequence: TGTGCCAGCAGCCTACGACTAGCTAGGGCAGATACGCAGTATTTT. Translated, it gives CASSLRLARADTQYF.